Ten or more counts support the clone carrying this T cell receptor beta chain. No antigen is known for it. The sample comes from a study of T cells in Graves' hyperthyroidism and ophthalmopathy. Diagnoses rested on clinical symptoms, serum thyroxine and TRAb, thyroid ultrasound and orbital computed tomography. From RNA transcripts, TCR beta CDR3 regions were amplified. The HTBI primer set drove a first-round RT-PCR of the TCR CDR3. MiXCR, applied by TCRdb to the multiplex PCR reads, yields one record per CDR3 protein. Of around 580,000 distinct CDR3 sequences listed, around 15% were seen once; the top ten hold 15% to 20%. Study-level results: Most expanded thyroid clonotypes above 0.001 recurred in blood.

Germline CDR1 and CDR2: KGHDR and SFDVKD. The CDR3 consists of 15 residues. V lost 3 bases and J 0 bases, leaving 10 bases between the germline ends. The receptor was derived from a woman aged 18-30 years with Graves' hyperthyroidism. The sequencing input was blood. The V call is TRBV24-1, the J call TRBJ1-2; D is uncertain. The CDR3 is CATSDPSRSNYGYTF. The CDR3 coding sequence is TGTGCCACCAGTGATCCTAGCCGATCTAACTATGGCTACACCTTC.